This T cell receptor beta chain was recorded in a study of cytomegalovirus exposure and HLA in healthy donors (dated by TCRdb to between 2016 and 2019). About the investigation overall: An earlier analysis of some 600 of the donors reported 276 Gb of sequence data and 90 million to 120 million unique TCR beta sequences obtained from roughly 180 million T cells. The later analysis used no new phenotypic data to find candidate immune exposures, relying instead on TCR beta sequences and their occurrence across donors. The study used immunosequencing to profile the T cell repertoires of about 670 subjects and linked those repertoires to cytomegalovirus serostatus. A later genetic analysis took genome-wide SNP genotypes for 398 of the 666 donors and used that subset as a discovery cohort. The study aimed to test whether signatures of past pathogen exposure could be identified by cataloging public T cell receptors. Besides the first cohort of around 700 subjects, a separate validation cohort made up of 120 different subjects was used. Among roughly 400 genotyped donors of the cohort, an average of about 240,000 unique TCR beta nucleotide sequences were sequenced per donor, about a sixth of them non-productive. The number of typed donors differed by locus: roughly 629-640 for A, B, C, DRB1 and DQB1; 500 to 550 for DQA1; some 590 for DPA1; and around 450 for DPB1. The genetic ancestry cluster associated with self-reported Caucasian donors included 70% to 85% of the approximately 410 genotyped donors. About five DR-DQ haplotypes were handled as single units for association and clustering because linkage in the cohort was strong. To study patterns of TCR occurrence, a later analysis re-analyzed previously published TCR beta repertoires from 550 to 800 donors and added high-resolution HLA genotyping. The study combined high-throughput TCR immunosequencing, statistical association of individual TCRs with disease status, and machine learning to predict cytomegalovirus infection status. Every repertoire in the discovery cohort had been generated on one and the same sequencing platform. Class I and class II HLA loci were covered by the typing at four-digit resolution. An earlier analysis of approximately 580 of the donors used high-throughput TCR beta sequencing to judge whether each TCR beta V gene segment behaved as functional or pseudogenic. Alongside the repertoire data, information on donor age, sex, ethnicity and CMV serostatus was compiled. An early release covering roughly 600 HLA-typed donors comprised about 290 gigabases of sequencing data and about 90 million unique TCR sequences. Paper-wide results and their limitations: Broadly in line with IMGT annotations, most TCR beta V segments showed up in productive rearrangements about 90% or about 30% of the time in an earlier analysis of 450 to 750 of the donors. Three of the identified cytomegalovirus-associated TCR beta chains were confirmed in vitro to be specific for cytomegalovirus antigens. Sequencing depth was assumed to be roughly uniform across donors in the presence/absence analyses, though that assumption may not hold. Because the 87-base-pair reads could not distinguish some IMGT-functional V segments, including TRBV6-2 and TRBV6-3, those segments were excluded. This cohort had only TCR beta chains sequenced, and the lack of alpha or paired-chain data limited which features could be detected. An association between a missense DCLRE1C variant and V-gene and J-gene trimming of TCR beta chains was found in a later genetic analysis and replicated in an independent cohort. Because counts were too low, roughly 16 rarely observed V segments, including chromosome 9 orphons, were excluded from the earlier analysis of a few hundred of the donors. Assigning TCR associations to individual alleles was difficult when HLA alleles, especially DR and DQ, strongly co-occurred. The study gave a list of 150 to 200 TCR beta chains associated with cytomegalovirus. The only immune exposure information available for the cohort was CMV serostatus. The authors suggested that the approach could potentially be extended to other disease states and immunological phenotypes. Most TCR sequences were seen in very few donors, while some public TCRs were found in many individuals. In a later analysis, HLA-associated TCR beta chains showed more clonal expansion and lower generation probabilities than non-associated chains that were equally common. A later analysis reported that several top co-occurrence clusters appeared linked to parvovirus B19, influenza, CMV and Epstein-Barr virus. Most CMV-associated TCR beta chains appeared to be HLA-restricted in a later analysis, and the HLA associations seemed to be driven largely by CMV exposure. Compared with the roughly 700-donor mean, donors in an Asian-associated ancestry cluster had fewer N-insertions in productive TCRs, according to a later genetic analysis. Linkage disequilibrium might explain the correlated functional status among segregating V segments, but an unknown experimental factor could not be ruled out. HLA typing was unavailable for some donors at each locus, so association tests used only the typed subset. In a later analysis, 16,951 TCR beta sequences were associated with specific HLA alleles at a false discovery rate of 0.05. A cluster of highly shared sequence variants was judged likely to represent a technical artifact of the sequencing pipeline. A further reported finding was that TCR beta sequences accurately predicted the HLA-A and HLA-B alleles for most subjects in the first cohort. According to a later analysis, TCR association rates differed among HLA loci, with DRB1 alleles showing the most associated TCRs and HLA-C alleles showing the fewest. Cytomegalovirus status was reported to be diagnosed by the classifier with high specificity and sensitivity in both the original and validation cohorts.

Comments on this clone: Which antigen it targets is not known. The record has no base qualities; no much larger clone is one base away.

The cohort was made up of 500 to 850 healthy bone marrow donors. At the time of sampling, every cohort member was nominally healthy, though immune exposures that went unrecorded were likely present. The donor was CMV seronegative and was included in the group of a few hundred seronegative cohort members. Every donor gave a peripheral blood sample, and the peripheral blood mononuclear cells from that sample were used for TCR beta sequencing. Genomic DNA extraction from the blood cell samples was performed with the Qiagen DNeasy Blood Extraction Kit. Receptor libraries were prepared by the immunoSEQ multiplex PCR assay. For the multiplex PCR, a mixture combining 60 forward primers for TCR Vbeta segments and 13 reverse primers for TCR Jbeta segments was used. The CDR3 region of rearranged TCR beta genes was amplified from genomic DNA with a multiplex PCR assay. The Illumina HiSeq System was used to sequence the amplified TCR beta libraries as 87-base-pair reads. The original pipeline was this. A later analysis tallied roughly 78 million unique TCR beta chains across the 660 or so repertoires, and some 10 million of those chains were shared by two or more donors. A nearest-neighbor algorithm error-corrected the raw reads and collapsed the reads into unique sequences, merging closely related sequences to remove PCR and sequencing errors. CDR3 sequences were aligned to IMGT reference sequences to assign V, D and J gene segments. For a sequence to be retained, at least a six-nucleotide match to both a V gene segment and a J gene segment was required. Rearrangements were classified as productive when the CDR3 lacked stop codons and remained in frame with V and J, and all other rearrangements were classified as non-productive. Following IMGT convention, CDR3 was defined as the stretch from the second conserved V-encoded cysteine to the conserved J-encoded phenylalanine. Sequences without an unambiguous match to a single V gene segment were excluded from the earlier analysis of 587 of the donors. In an earlier analysis of approximately 560 of the donors, a V segment was called functional when productive rearrangements were above 56.7%, and segregating when the standard deviation between donors exceeded 5%. A statistical classification framework was developed to diagnose cytomegalovirus status using the catalog of TCR beta chain sequences. In a later analysis, TCR nucleotide sequences were compared against IMGT/GENE-DB human TR gene sequences so that V and J genes could be assigned. Using the TCRdist pipeline, a later analysis assigned CDR3 sequences along with most-parsimonious VDJ recombination scenarios. A later analysis defined each TCR beta chain by its CDR3 amino acid sequence plus V-gene family, and excluded reads lacking a unique V-gene family. A later analysis removed several hundred highly shared, low-generation-probability nucleotide sequences to deal with suspected cross-contamination and a sequencing artifact. For each public chain, a later analysis derived a clonal expansion index from normalized ranks of inferred template counts within each repertoire. A later analysis computed generation probabilities with a VDJ recombination model fitted to out-of-frame rearrangements, and checked the results against IGoR. In a later analysis, hypergeometric tests were used to score TCR-TCR, TCR-HLA and TCR-CMV co-occurrence, with a repertoire-size bias correction applied to TCR pairs. A later analysis estimated false discovery rates by permuting HLA or CMV assignments 20 times. In a later analysis, co-occurring TCRs were grouped using DBSCAN, with TCRdist sequence similarity added in when clustering inside HLA-allele-positive subsets. Repertoires with fewer than 30,000 or more than 120,000 public chains were left out of co-occurrence clustering, as were five repertoires with anomalous nucleotide sharing. Held by TCRdb, this immuneACCESS table contains in-frame sequences only and omits some clones. Under half of the omission traces to an unresolved V gene where checked; the cause of the rest is unknown. V, J and clone size are those of that table, while D and trimming were read from the DNA. The table for this sample lists around 140,000 clones; 80% of them were counted only once. Under 5% of the sample belongs to the ten largest clones.

The CDR3 runs 16 amino acids, cysteine and phenylalanine included. Kept here is only the CDR3 DNA, which spans 48 bases and is read in frame from base 1. Reading the germline V gene gives CDR1 SGHTA and CDR2 FQGNSA. Between the V and J ends, shortened by 0 bases and 1 base respectively, the junction contains 12 bases. The sequence came from a man aged 35 to 55 in good health and CMV-seronegative. The specimen sequenced was PBMCs. Rearrangement joined TRBV7-2 to TRBJ1-2; TRBD1 is perhaps the D gene, given 5 matching bases. CDR3 sequence: CASSLAGIGVNYGYTF. The DNA reads as follows: TGTGCCAGCAGCTTAGCGGGGATAGGGGTTAACTATGGCTACACCTTC.